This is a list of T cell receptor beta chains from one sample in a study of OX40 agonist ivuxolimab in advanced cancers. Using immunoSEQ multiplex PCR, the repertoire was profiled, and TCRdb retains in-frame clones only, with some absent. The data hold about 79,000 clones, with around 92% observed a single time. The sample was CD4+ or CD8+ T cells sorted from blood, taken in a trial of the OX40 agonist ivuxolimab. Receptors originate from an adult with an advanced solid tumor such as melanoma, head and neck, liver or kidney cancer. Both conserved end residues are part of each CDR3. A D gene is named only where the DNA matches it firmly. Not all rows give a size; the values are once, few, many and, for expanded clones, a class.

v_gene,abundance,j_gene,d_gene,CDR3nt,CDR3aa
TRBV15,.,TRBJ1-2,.,TGTGCCACCAGCAGCCGCGGGGCGCACTATGGCTACACCTTC,CATSSRGAHYGYTF
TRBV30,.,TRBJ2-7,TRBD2,TGTGCCTGGAGTGTGGGGAGGGGTGCCTACGAGCAGTACTTC,CAWSVGRGAYEQYF
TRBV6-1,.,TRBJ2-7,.,TGTGCCAGCAGTGAATCCCCTAGCTCCTACGAGCAGTACTTC,CASSESPSSYEQYF
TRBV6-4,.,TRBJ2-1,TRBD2,TGTGCCAGCAGTGCTTCCCCTGAGCGGGGTTACAATGAGCAGTTCTTC,CASSASPERGYNEQFF
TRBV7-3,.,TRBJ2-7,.,TGTGCCAGCAGCTTAATGGGACCAGACGAGCAGTACTTC,CASSLMGPDEQYF
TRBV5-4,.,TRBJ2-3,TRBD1,TGTGCCAGCAGCACAGGTTCGGGACAGGGGCTTGCAGATACGCAGTATTTT,CASSTGSGQGLADTQYF
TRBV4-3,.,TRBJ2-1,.,TGCGCCAGCAGCCAAACGGGCGGGGGCGTGGGGAACAATGAGCAGTTCTTC,CASSQTGGGVGNNEQFF
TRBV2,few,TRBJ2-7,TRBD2,TGTGCCAGCTCCGAAGGCGGGGGGGCAGGTGAGCAGTACTTC,CASSEGGGAGEQYF
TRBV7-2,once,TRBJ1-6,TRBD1,TGTGCCAGCAGCCTCGGGACAGGGAGCAATTCACCCCTCCACTTT,CASSLGTGSNSPLHF
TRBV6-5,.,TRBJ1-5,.,TGTGCCAGCAGTTGGCGGGAGGGCAATCAGCCCCAGCATTTT,CASSWREGNQPQHF
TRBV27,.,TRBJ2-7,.,TGTGCCAGCAGTTGGGGGGCATTTTACGAGCAGTACTTC,CASSWGAFYEQYF
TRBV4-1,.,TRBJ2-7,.,TGCGCCAGCAGCCTTCATACAGGGTCCTCCTACGAGCAGTACTTC,CASSLHTGSSYEQYF
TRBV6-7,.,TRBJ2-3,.,TGTGCCAGCAGCCCCTCCGGGACGCCGACAGATACGCAGTATTTT,CASSPSGTPTDTQYF